This entry lists 23 T cell receptor beta chains sequenced from one sample in a study of read filtering for tumor transcriptome and immune sequencing. This library used 300 to 500 ng RNA and molecular barcoded adaptors spanning alpha/delta and beta/gamma chains. Each CDR3 protein gets one entry after TCRdb re-called the reads with MiXCR. The profile shows tens of thousands of distinct CDR3 sequences, 20% to 25% of them singletons. The sequenced sample was a population of CD138-negative cells sorted from bone marrow. The receptor set was obtained from a donor aged 40 or over with multiple myeloma.

This clonotype has at least ten counts. This rearrangement joins TRBV21-1 to TRBJ2-1; the tabulated D call, TRBD1, remains unverified against the DNA. TRBV21-1 is a pseudogene locus. This CDR3 has 16 amino acids. As DNA, the CDR3 is TGTGCCAGCAGCAAATATTGGAGGGGGGGAGACAATGAGCAGTTCTTC. Protein product: CASSKYWRGGDNEQFF.

This clonotype was counted many times. The V gene is TRBV5-1, the J gene TRBJ1-1; tentatively, D is TRBD1 (5 bases). CDR1 is SGHRS, CDR2 YFSETQ, per germline. Trimming removed 3 bases at V and 6 bases at J, with 21 bases between. This CDR3 has 16 amino acids. CDR3 in DNA: TGCGCCAGCAGCTCAACTGGGCAGGGTGGTTCCTCTGAAGCTTTCTTT. It is translated as CASSSTGQGGSSEAFF.

This clonotype was counted ten times or more. The chain joins TRBV28 to TRBJ1-4, with 7 nucleotides matching TRBD1. The CDR3 totals 15 residues. CDR1 MDHEN and CDR2 SYDVKM come from the germline V gene. The V gene end was trimmed by 4 bases and the J gene end by 4 bases; junction bases not matched to a gene: 6. The CDR3 nucleotides read TGTGCCAGCAGTTCCGGGACAGCTCATAATGAAAAACTGTTTTTT. Residues: CASSSGTAHNEKLFF. Based on the CDR3 plus reference TRBV28 and TRBJ1-4, the full variable domain is DVKVTQSSRYLVKRTGEKVFLECVQDMDHENMFWYRQDPGLGLRLIYFSYDVKMKEKGDIPEGYSVSREKKERFSLILESASTNQTSMYLCASSSGTAHNEKLFFGSGTQLSVL.

This clonotype was found many times. The chain has TRBV18 and TRBJ2-3; TRBD2 might be the D (7 bases). V gave up 3 bases and J gave up 1 base, with 11 bases separating them. This CDR3 has 15 residues. Germline-derived CDR1 and CDR2 are KGHSH and LQKENI. The CDR3 nucleotides are TGTGCCAGCTCACCGGCCGGGGGGCGCACAGATACGCAGTATTTT. This encodes CASSPAGGRTDTQYF.

This clonotype appeared many times. The genes are TRBV6-5 and TRBJ2-1; no clear D gene. The CDR3 length is 15 residues. Trimming removed 6 bases from V and 0 bases from J, with 12 bases in between. The germline V gene has CDR1 MNHEY and CDR2 SVGAGI. This CDR3 is CASRAGPSSYNEQFF. In DNA, the CDR3 is TGTGCCAGCAGGGCCGGACCAAGCTCCTACAATGAGCAGTTCTTC.

The sample holds many counts of this clonotype. The V call is TRBV5-4, the J call TRBJ1-4; perhaps TRBD1 as D (5 bases). V was clipped by 1 base and J by 8 bases, with 15 bases between them. CDR1 SGHNT and CDR2 YYREEE come from the germline V gene (reference sequence). The CDR3 contains 15 residues. CDR3 in amino acids: CASSLRQGGDEKLFF. As DNA, the CDR3 is TGTGCCAGCAGCTTGAGGCAGGGTGGTGACGAAAAACTGTTTTTT.

This clonotype showed up many times. Here the CDR3 reads CASSGGLAGRTTDTQYF. CDR3 DNA: TGCGCCAGCAGCGGTGGACTAGCGGGGAGAACCACAGATACGCAGTATTTT. The chain combines TRBV5-1 with TRBJ2-3; 12 bases agree with TRBD2. Germline values: CDR1 SGHRS, CDR2 YFSETQ. This CDR3 has 17 residues. V dropped 4 bases and J dropped 2; count of bases not matched to a gene: 8.

This clonotype was seen at least ten times. The genes are TRBV2 and TRBJ2-5, with 7 bases aligning to TRBD2. The germline V gene has CDR1 SNHLY and CDR2 FYNNEI. J gave up 1 base and V 4 bases, and 9 bases lay outside the gene matches. CDR3 length: 16 amino acids. CDR3 sequence reads: CASSVPATSPQETQYF. The CDR3 coding sequence is TGTGCCAGCAGTGTTCCGGCGACTAGCCCCCAAGAGACCCAGTACTTC.

The V call is TRBV20-1, the J call TRBJ2-3; the D gene is possibly TRBD2 (6 bases). The CDR3 is made up of 10 amino acids. The germline V gene has CDR1 DFQATT and CDR2 SNEGSKA (reference sequence). V was clipped by 7 bases and J by 8 bases, with 10 bases between them. DNA of the CDR3: TGCAGTGTCCCCGGGGGTACGCAGTATTTT. This gives the protein CSVPGGTQYF.

This clonotype was found many times. The chain couples TRBV28 to TRBJ2-5; D gene unclear. The V end was cut by 3 bases, the J end by 5 bases, with 4 bases between. Germline CDR1 reads MDHEN; CDR2 reads SYDVKM. The CDR3 has 11 amino acids. CDR3 loop: CASSFMETQYF. The CDR3 DNA reads TGTGCCAGCAGTTTCATGGAGACCCAGTACTTC.

This clonotype was detected ten times or more. This sequence joins TRBV19 and TRBJ1-5; D unresolved. Trimming shortened V by 1 base and J by 2 bases, and 15 bases separated the two germline ends. The CDR3 length is 17 residues. Looked up from germline, CDR1 is LNHDA and CDR2 is SQIVND (reference sequence). As DNA, the CDR3 is TGTGCCAGTAGTATAGGCGGCCCGATGGAGGGCAATCAGCCCCAGCATTTT. Translation gives CASSIGGPMEGNQPQHF.

This clonotype was seen at least ten times. The rearrangement joins TRBV18 to TRBJ2-7; D not certain. Germline CDR1 KGHSH, CDR2 LQKENI. The CDR3 is made up of 13 amino acids. V lost 5 bases and J lost 1, with 9 bases in between. The CDR3 sequence: CASSSGPSYEQYF. The DNA of the CDR3 is TGTGCCAGCTCATCCGGACCTTCCTACGAGCAGTACTTC.

As for this clonotype: A much more abundant neighbour one base away suggests this may be a read error. The chain couples TRBV10-3 to TRBJ2-1; TRBD2 might be the D (6 bases). CDR3 size: 13 residues. The V and J ends lost 6 bases and 9 bases respectively, with 15 bases between them. Germline assignment: CDR1 ENHRY and CDR2 SYGVKD. The DNA for the CDR3 is TGTGCCATCAGCGACACTAGCTTCAGTGAGCAGTTCTTC. It codes for CAISDTSFSEQFF.

There are many counts of this clonotype. CDR3 DNA sequence: TGTGCCAGCAGCCTTAGCGGGGGAAAAACTGAAGCTTTCTTT. Its translation: CASSLSGGKTEAFF. The chain links TRBV11-2 to TRBJ1-1; D is possibly TRBD1 (5 bases). In germline, CDR1 is SGHAT, CDR2 FQNNGV. The CDR3 spans 14 residues. Trimming took 5 bases from V and 5 from J, leaving 15 bases between them.

The chain couples TRBV6-6 to TRBJ1-4; D remains ambiguous. The germline gives CDR1 MNHNY, CDR2 SVGAGI (reference sequence). The V end was cut by 2 bases, the J end by 7 bases, with 11 bases between. CDR3 length: 14 amino acids. CDR3 in DNA: TGTGCCAGCAGTTACCAGGAGAGAGTTGAAAAACTGTTTTTT. This sequence encodes CASSYQERVEKLFF.

This clonotype was seen ten or more times. V usage is TRBV3-1 and J usage is TRBJ1-1; no reliable D call. The V end lost 5 bases, the J end lost 4 bases, and 11 bases lay between the germline ends. The CDR3 has 13 amino acids. Germline-derived CDR1 and CDR2 are LGHDT and YNNKEL (reference sequence). CDR3 amino acids: CASSSTILTEAFF. The DNA of the CDR3 is TGTGCCAGCAGCTCTACTATTCTCACTGAAGCTTTCTTT. Combining the CDR3 with reference TRBV3-1 and TRBJ1-1 gives the whole variable domain DTAVSQTPKYLVTQMGNDKSIKCEQNLGHDTMYWYKQDSKKFLKIMFSYNNKELIINETVPNRFSPKSPDKAHLNLHINSLELGDSAVYFCASSSTILTEAFFGQGTRLTVV.

This clonotype was detected only a few times. This chain links TRBV27 with TRBJ1-3, with D uncertain. Per germline, CDR1 MNHEY and CDR2 SMNVEV (reference sequence). Trimming stripped 8 bases from V and 3 bases from J, with 8 bases between. CDR3 length equals 12 residues. CDR3 bases: TGTGCCAGCGGCCTACTTGGAAACACCATATATTTT. Amino acids: CASGLLGNTIYF.

In its sample, this clonotype was seen many times. The chain carries TRBV7-9 and TRBJ1-4; possibly TRBD1 for D (5 bases). There are 16 residues in the CDR3. Trimming took 5 bases from V and 2 from J, leaving 15 bases between them. The germline gives CDR1 SEHNR, CDR2 FQNEAQ (reference sequence). The CDR3 loop reads CASSIRGSGTNEKLFF. The CDR3 nucleotides read TGTGCCAGCAGCATTAGGGGTTCCGGGACTAATGAAAAACTGTTTTTT.

This clonotype was recorded at least ten times. J is TRBJ2-1 and V is TRBV4-2, with 9 bases aligning to TRBD2. The V segment lost 3 bases and the J segment 4 bases; nucleotides outside the gene matches: 13. In germline, CDR1 is LGHNA, CDR2 YNFKEQ. The length of the CDR3 is 18 residues. The CDR3 DNA reads as TGTGCCAGCAGCCAGGCTCTTGGAAGCGGGGGGATTTACAATGAGCAGTTCTTC. Protein sequence: CASSQALGSGGIYNEQFF.

This clonotype has just a few counts. A much more abundant neighbour one base away suggests this may be a read error. This chain links TRBV29-1 with TRBJ1-1; the D gene is possibly TRBD1 (5 bases). Germline CDR1 SQVTM, CDR2 ANQGSEA. The germline V and J ends were trimmed by 3 bases and 0 bases, with 8 bases remaining between them. The CDR3 contains 13 residues. CDR3 region: CSVERGMNTEAFF. CDR3 bases: TGCAGCGTTGAGCGGGGCATGAACACTGAAGCTTTCTTT.

In the case of this clonotype: A read error is possible here, since a much larger clone lies one base away. The conserved closing phenylalanine or tryptophan is absent in this CDR3, likely reflecting a read error. The chain recombines TRBV5-1 with TRBJ2-5; 11 bases match TRBD2. The J segment lost 5 bases and the V segment lost 3 bases, leaving 6 bases of the junction unmatched. In germline, CDR1 is SGHRS, CDR2 YFSETQ. The CDR3 covers 15 residues. CDR3 bases: TGCGCCAGCAGCTCCTCGACTAGCGGGGCTGAGACCCAGTACCTC. Protein product: CASSSSTSGAETQYL.

This clonotype was counted ten times or more. The rearrangement joins TRBV19 to TRBJ2-4; TRBD1 agrees at 7 bases. The CDR3 spans 13 residues. V gave up 7 bases and J gave up 7 bases; unmatched junction bases: 7. CDR1 LNHDA and CDR2 SQIVND come from the germline V gene (reference sequence). The CDR3 spells CASKGTVRNIQYF. In DNA, the CDR3 is TGTGCCAGTAAGGGGACAGTTCGGAACATTCAGTACTTC.

This clonotype showed up many times. The chain has TRBV6-1 and TRBJ2-7; D call uncertain. V dropped 1 base and J dropped 0 bases, with 10 bases sitting between them. Germline V lookup: CDR1 MNHNS, CDR2 SASEGT. The CDR3 spans 15 residues. This CDR3 reads CASSEVRSASYEQYF. CDR3 DNA: TGTGCCAGCAGTGAAGTCCGGTCAGCCTCCTACGAGCAGTACTTC.